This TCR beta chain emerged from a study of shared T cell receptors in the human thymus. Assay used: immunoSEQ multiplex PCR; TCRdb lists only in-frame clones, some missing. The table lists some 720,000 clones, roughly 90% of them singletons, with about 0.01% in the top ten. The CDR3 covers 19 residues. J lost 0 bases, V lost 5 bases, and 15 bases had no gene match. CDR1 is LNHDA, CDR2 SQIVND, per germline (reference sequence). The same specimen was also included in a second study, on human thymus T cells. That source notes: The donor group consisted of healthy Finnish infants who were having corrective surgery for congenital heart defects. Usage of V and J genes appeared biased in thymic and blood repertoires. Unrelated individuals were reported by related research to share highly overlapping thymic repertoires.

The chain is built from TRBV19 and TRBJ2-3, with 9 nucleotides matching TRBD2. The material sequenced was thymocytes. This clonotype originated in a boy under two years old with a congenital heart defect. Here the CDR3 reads CASSLRRKREAQSTDTQYF. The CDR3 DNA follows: TGTGCCAGTAGTCTTAGGAGGAAGCGGGAGGCGCAAAGCACAGATACGCAGTATTTT.